The clone carrying this T cell receptor beta chain showed up just a few times. Unmatched junction bases numbered 7, after V lost 3 bases and J lost 2 bases. The length of the CDR3 is 15 residues. Per the germline V gene, CDR1 is MDHEN and CDR2 is SYDVKM. This entry comes from a study of cytomegalovirus exposure and HLA in healthy donors. PCR used 60 Vbeta primers and 13 Jbeta primers. Assay used: immunoSEQ multiplex PCR; TCRdb lists only in-frame clones, some missing. This table holds roughly 100,000 clones, 10% found once. Sequencing was done on a sample of PBMCs. V usage is TRBV28 and J usage is TRBJ2-7; 7 bases line up with TRBD2. The TCR originated in a man aged 35-49 years in good health and CMV-seropositive. DNA of the CDR3: TGTGCCAGCAGTTTCGGCGGGAGATACCCCTACGAGCAGTACTTC. Translation gives CASSFGGRYPYEQYF.